One and the same sample provided the 21 T cell receptor beta chains below, sequenced in a study of tumor-infiltrating lymphocytes in primary liver carcinoma. Unsorted bulk tissue, about 18-31 mg of it, served as the source for co-extraction of RNA and DNA. With 500 to 650 ng total RNA as template and a constant-region primer, TCR beta cDNA was made. For TCR beta, libraries were produced by three nested multiplex PCR rounds using slightly modified ARM-PCR. Each of the first two PCR rounds ran roughly 9 cycles with TRBV1-TRBV30 forward and C-beta reverse primers. One entry per CDR3 protein, called by TCRdb with MiXCR from the multiplex PCR reads. The sample has approximately 100,000 distinct CDR3 sequences; under 70% are singletons. The sample was liver tumor tissue from sampling region 2. Subset reported: tumor region T2, inferior pole. The receptors were gathered from a woman aged 60 to 75 with primary liver carcinoma and hepatitis B virus infection.

This clonotype was counted a few times. A much larger clonotype is one base distant, so this may be a read error. The rearrangement joins TRBV12-3 or TRBV12-4 to TRBJ2-5; 12 bases are shared with TRBD2. The trim removed 4 bases at V and 5 bases at J, leaving 8 bases unmatched. The CDR3 extends over 16 amino acids. The CDR3 DNA reads TGTGCCAGCAGTTCCCGACTAGCGGGAGAAGGGGAGACCCAGTACTTC. As protein: CASSSRLAGEGETQYF.

Worth noting for this clonotype: This could be a read error, since a much larger clone is one nucleotide away. This sequence joins TRBV12-3 or TRBV12-4 and TRBJ2-7; D is perhaps TRBD2 (7 bases). This CDR3 region has 14 residues. CDR3 protein: CAGSLWEGAYEQYF. CDR3 nucleotides: TGTGCCGGCAGTTTATGGGAGGGGGCCTACGAGCAGTACTTC.

Comment on this clonotype: The junction does not match germline at one end; this may be a read error. The chain recombines TRBV12-3 or TRBV12-4 with TRBJ1-3; no clear D gene. This CDR3 spans 14 amino acids. CDR3 protein: CASSDPFSGNTVYF. Written as DNA, the CDR3 is TGTGCCAGCAGTGACCCCTTCTCTGGAAACACCGTATACTTT.

The chain couples TRBV11-2 to TRBJ2-1; a possible D gene is TRBD2 (6 bases). V was trimmed by 1 base and J by 12 bases, leaving 31 bases between them. CDR1 and CDR2 from the germline V gene are SGHAT and FQNNGV. This CDR3 is built from 19 residues. This chain's CDR3 is CASSLAGVGGRRWSVRQFF. The CDR3 region has the DNA TGTGCCAGCAGCTTAGCCGGAGTGGGAGGCCGGCGGTGGTCGGTCCGGCAGTTCTTC.

As for this clonotype: The junction differs from germline at one of its ends, possibly a read error. Here the CDR3 DNA reads TGTGCCAACAGTTCGGGAACTAGCGGGATAGGTAAAAACATTCAGTACTTC. This gives the protein CANSSGTSGIGKNIQYF. The rearrangement uses TRBV6-2 or TRBV6-3 and TRBJ2-4, with 10 bases fitting TRBD2. The CDR3 runs 17 residues. Germline lookup yields CDR1 MNHEY and CDR2 SVGEGT.

A note on this clonotype: It may be a read error: a sequence one base away is much more abundant. The chain links TRBV13 to TRBJ2-7; D assignment may be TRBD1 or TRBD2 (6 bases each). Germline V gene lookup returns CDR1 PRHDT and CDR2 FYEKMQ (reference sequence). This CDR3 region has 14 residues. The V gene lost 8 bases and the J gene lost 3 bases, with 17 bases spanning the gap. The CDR3 protein is CASCGGGGGYEQYF. As DNA, the CDR3 is TGTGCCAGCTGCGGAGGGGGTGGGGGCTACGAGCAGTACTTC.

This clonotype was picked up a small number of times. The genes are TRBV2 and TRBJ1-5; tentatively, D is TRBD1 (5 bases). Germline CDR1 SNHLY, CDR2 FYNNEI. The CDR3 has 13 amino acids. Between the trimmed V and J ends, which lost 4 bases and 9 bases, there was a span of 13 bases. The CDR3: CASSAGGVMPQHF. The CDR3 nucleotides are TGTGCCAGCAGTGCGGGGGGGGTGATGCCCCAGCATTTT.

The chain has TRBV5-5 and TRBJ2-2, with D perhaps TRBD2 (7 bases). The CDR3 is 15 residues long. The germline V gene encodes CDR1 SGHKS and CDR2 YYEKEE (reference sequence). Trimming shortened V by 2 bases and J by 7 bases, and 15 bases separated the two germline ends. Here the CDR3 reads CASSFGRGNVGELFF. DNA of the CDR3: TGTGCCAGCAGCTTTGGGAGGGGGAACGTCGGGGAGCTGTTTTTT.

Regarding this clonotype: This may be a read error: a much more frequent sequence differs by one nucleotide. The rearrangement links TRBV29-1 to TRBJ1-2; 9 nucleotides line up with TRBD1. This CDR3 is 13 amino acids long. Germline CDR1 is SQVTM and CDR2 is ANQGSEA. The V segment lost 7 bases and the J segment 9 bases; nucleotides outside the gene matches: 12. CDR3 loop: CSARQGEGYCYTF. The CDR3 DNA reads TGCAGCGCGCGACAGGGGGAAGGTTATTGCTACACCTTC.

This clonotype was observed at least ten times. The rearrangement uses TRBV28 and TRBJ2-1, with unresolved D. The CDR3 runs 12 residues. Germline CDR1 and CDR2: MDHEN and SYDVKM. Trimming stripped 1 base from V and 8 bases from J, with 6 bases between. The DNA of the CDR3 is TGTGCCAGCAGTTTATTAGGCGATGAGCAGTTCTTC. This gives the protein CASSLLGDEQFF.

This sequence joins TRBV5-1 and TRBJ2-1, with D possibly TRBD2 on 6 matching bases. Germline-derived CDR1 and CDR2 are SGHRS and YFSETQ. The CDR3 length is 15 residues. Trimming stripped 2 bases from V and 2 bases from J, with 11 bases between. The CDR3 region is CASSLSAGPYNEQFF. The CDR3 DNA reads TGCGCCAGCAGCTTATCGGCGGGACCCTACAATGAGCAGTTCTTC.

Turning to this clonotype: One end of the junction is discordant with germline, which a read error may explain. The rearrangement uses TRBV2 and TRBJ1-5; D call uncertain. CDR1 and CDR2 from the germline V gene are SNHLY and FYNNEI. This CDR3 has 13 residues. CDR3 sequence (DNA): TGTGCCACCAGTGAAGATAGCAATCAGCCCCAGCATTTT. Amino acid sequence: CATSEDSNQPQHF.

Worth noting for this clonotype: A read error is possible here, since a much larger clone lies one base away. The V call is TRBV5-1, the J call TRBJ2-5; D remains ambiguous. V was trimmed by 6 bases and J by 5 bases, leaving 17 bases between them. Germline V gene sequence: CDR1 SGHRS, CDR2 YFSETQ. This CDR3 has 14 residues. The CDR3: CASTQDGRAETQYF. The CDR3 bases are TGCGCCAGCACCCAGGACGGACGAGCGGAGACCCAGTACTTC. Combining the CDR3 with reference TRBV5-1 and TRBJ2-5 gives the whole variable domain KAGVTQTPRYLIKTRGQQVTLSCSPISGHRSVSWYQQTPGQGLQFLFEYFSETQRNKGNFPGRFSGRQFSNSRSEMNVSTLELGDSALYLCASTQDGRAETQYFGPGTRLLVL.

Concerning this clonotype itself: One end of the junction does not line up with germline, which may come from a read error. The chain recombines TRBV13 with TRBJ1-5, with D hard to call. CDR1 is PRHDT, CDR2 FYEKMQ, per germline (reference sequence). The CDR3 is made up of 12 amino acids. This CDR3 reads CVSSLHNQPQHF. CDR3 sequence (DNA): TGTGTCAGCAGTCTTCACAATCAGCCCCAGCATTTT.

The chain recombines TRBV7-9 with TRBJ1-2; TRBD1 might be the D (6 bases). Germline CDR1 and CDR2: SEHNR and FQNEAQ (reference sequence). The V end lost 3 bases, the J end lost 6 bases, and 14 bases lay between the germline ends. The CDR3 length is 14 residues. The CDR3 DNA sequence: TGTGCCAGCAGCTTCGGACAGAGGGGCGATGGCTACACCTTC. Encoded protein: CASSFGQRGDGYTF.

Turning to this clonotype: One end of the junction does not line up with germline, which may come from a read error. This chain connects TRBV10-3 to TRBJ1-4; the D is unclear. This CDR3 is 14 amino acids long. Germline loops: CDR1 ENHRY, CDR2 SYGVKD. The DNA for the CDR3 is TGTGACATCAGACGGATAGGAACTAATGAAAAACTGTTTTTT. Residues: CDIRRIGTNEKLFF.

The chain has TRBV11-2 and TRBJ2-1, with D unclear. The ends were cut back, 0 bases at V and 10 bases at J, with 16 bases in the middle. Germline CDR1 reads SGHAT; CDR2 reads FQNNGV. The CDR3 length is 15 residues. The DNA for the CDR3 is TGTGCCAGCAGCTTAGAGTGCTGGAGTGTGAGAGAGCAGTTCTTC. This translates into CASSLECWSVREQFF.

This clonotype was observed once. CDR3 nucleotide sequence: TGTGCCAGCAGGGCTTTAGTGGGAGGTTGGGAAGAGACCCAGTACTTC. Translated, it gives CASRALVGGWEETQYF. The chain couples TRBV12-3 or TRBV12-4 to TRBJ2-5, with D perhaps TRBD2 (6 bases). V was shortened by 6 bases and J by 3 bases, with 20 bases between the two germline ends. The length of the CDR3 is 16 residues.

Points on this clonotype: This may be a read error: a much more frequent sequence differs by one nucleotide. The chain is built from TRBV30 and TRBJ1-1; no firm D call. This CDR3 is built from 15 residues. Deletions cut 2 bases from V and 0 bases from J, with 13 bases between. CDR1 and CDR2 from the germline V gene are GTSNPN and SVGIG (reference sequence). CDR3 protein: CAWSPRGGLNTEAFF. CDR3 coding DNA: TGTGCCTGGAGTCCGCGAGGAGGGTTGAACACTGAAGCTTTCTTT.

This clonotype was picked up many times. The chain is built from TRBV28 and TRBJ2-1; a weak D match, TRBD1 (6 bases). Germline CDR1 reads MDHEN; CDR2 reads SYDVKM. The CDR3 has 14 residues. V shed 3 bases and J shed 5 bases, with 11 bases lying between them. The CDR3 is CASSLLQGDNEQFF. CDR3 sequence (DNA): TGTGCCAGCAGTTTGCTACAGGGAGACAATGAGCAGTTCTTC. Looking up the rest from reference TRBV28 and TRBJ2-1 gives the full variable domain: DVKVTQSSRYLVKRTGEKVFLECVQDMDHENMFWYRQDPGLGLRLIYFSYDVKMKEKGDIPEGYSVSREKKERFSLILESASTNQTSMYLCASSLLQGDNEQFFGPGTRLTVL.

Worth noting for this clonotype: A much larger clone lies one base from this, so it may be a read error. V gene TRBV28 combines with J gene TRBJ2-1; D is ambiguous. Germline loops: CDR1 MDHEN, CDR2 SYDVKM. The CDR3 has 16 residues. Trimming took off 7 bases at V and 5 bases at J, with 21 bases between the two ends. As DNA, the CDR3 is TGTGCCAGCATGCCGGCTAGTCGGGTTCGGGACAATGAGCAGTTCTTC. As protein: CASMPASRVRDNEQFF.